This TCR beta chain was observed in a study of type 1 regulatory T cells. About the research overall: T-allo10 is an in vitro-generated, Tr1-enriched CD4 T cell product specific for alloantigen.

Overall study results and limits: Type 1 regulatory T cells had a more restricted TCR repertoire than non-type 1 regulatory T cells.

One entry per CDR3 protein, called by TCRdb with MiXCR from the reads. The sample contains about 62,000 distinct CDR3 sequences, less than 65% of which appear only once. This clonotype was observed a few times. Its target is not known. This TCR derives from a human donor in good health. Sequenced: cultured non-Tr1 T cells, either the whole culture or a sorted T cell fraction (not recorded which).

CDR3: CAGRTGTEAFF. CDR3 nucleotides: TGTGCCGGGAGGACAGGCACTGAAGCTTTCTTT. The chain has TRBV12-3 or TRBV12-4 and TRBJ1-1; 7 bases are shared with TRBD1. The CDR3 totals 11 residues. J lost 4 bases, V lost 11 bases, and 4 bases had no gene match.